This T cell receptor beta chain came from a study of T cells in Graves' hyperthyroidism and ophthalmopathy. For the study at large: Before any treatment, at initial diagnosis, peripheral blood was collected. General study points: For ophthalmopathy, model prediction preceded onset by a median roughly 6.2 months.

This clonotype was observed a handful of times. Its antigen is not known. Graves' hyperthyroidism without ophthalmopathy progression within 18 months was termed stable. Patients aged 18 to 65 had newly diagnosed hyperthyroidism that had lasted under 2 months. RNA transcripts yielded amplified TCR beta CDR3 regions. Researchers ran a first-round RT-PCR on the TCR CDR3 using the HTBI primer set. TCRdb re-derived calls from the multiplex PCR reads in MiXCR, one entry per CDR3 protein. The table has 600,000 or so distinct CDR3 sequences, about 16% seen once. V was pared by 0 bases and J by 4 bases, with 7 bases of the junction left unmatched. Germline V CDR1 and CDR2: SGHTS, YDEGEE. The CDR3 sequence is 18 residues long.

Sequences were obtained from blood. This TCR was recovered from a woman in her twenties or thirties with Graves' hyperthyroidism. The rearrangement links TRBV5-8 to TRBJ2-1; 13 bases match TRBD2. The CDR3 nucleotides are TGTGCCAGCAGCTTGGCCGGACTAGCGGGAGCATCTTACAATGAGCAGTTCTTC. Its translation: CASSLAGLAGASYNEQFF.